Sequencing of this T cell receptor (beta chain) was carried out in a study of cytomegalovirus exposure and HLA in healthy donors. Study summary: The approximately 720 first-cohort repertoires and the approximately 110 validation repertoires shared the same platform, a later analysis reported. Notes on the study in general: The study flagged around 160 TCR beta chains as cytomegalovirus-associated. It was confirmed in vitro that a few of the CMV-associated chains were specific for CMV antigens. According to a later analysis, TCR clusters from the first cohort tended to co-occur in the 120 or so validation repertoires.

The table came from immunoSEQ multiplex PCR; TCRdb's copy has only in-frame clones and leaves some out. The data contain under 150,000 clones, around 89% of them singletons. About this clone: The antigen remains undetermined.

The receptor's source is a woman aged 18 to 35 in good health and CMV-seropositive. The sample consisted of PBMCs.

Written as DNA, the CDR3 is TGTGCCTGGAGAGCAGGGGGCGCGTTGACTGAAGCTTTCTTT. It translates to CAWRAGGALTEAFF. V gene TRBV30 combines with J gene TRBJ1-1, with 8 nucleotides matching TRBD1. Germline V gene lookup returns CDR1 GTSNPN and CDR2 SVGIG (reference sequence). The J segment lost 5 bases and the V segment lost 3 bases, leaving 8 bases of the junction unmatched. This CDR3 comprises 14 residues.